This is a list of T cell receptor beta chains from one sample in a study of blood T cell repertoires in COVID-19. The method was immunoSEQ multiplex PCR; TCRdb's version includes in-frame clones alone and lacks a portion of them. The profile shows about 200,000 clones, around 89% of them singletons. Sequencing was performed on peripheral blood. The source is a man in his forties with active or convalescent COVID-19. CDR3s include the opening cysteine and the closing phenylalanine or tryptophan. A D gene is named only where the DNA matches it firmly. Expanded clones are given a class, and other clones once, few, many or no size at all.

>.|TRBV28|.|TRBJ2-7
CASSLLSGGRYEQYF
TGTGCCAGCAGTTTATTGTCGGGTGGTAGATACGAGCAGTACTTC
>.|TRBV7-8|.|TRBJ1-6
CASSSSTGIPTNSPLHF
TGTGCCAGCAGCTCGTCAACAGGTATCCCCACCAATTCACCCCTCCACTTT
>.|TRBV4-2|few|TRBJ1-2
CASSQEGGPHGYTF
TGTGCCAGCAGCCAAGAGGGGGGTCCTCATGGCTACACCTTC
>.|TRBV20-1|.|TRBJ2-2
CSASPGGELFF
TGCAGTGCTAGTCCGGGGGGGGAGCTGTTTTTT
>.|TRBV7-9|.|TRBJ1-2
CASTPPSANYGYTF
TGTGCCAGCACCCCCCCGTCAGCTAACTATGGCTACACCTTC
>.|TRBV29-1|.|TRBJ1-2
CSVEEDSGIGYTF
TGCAGCGTTGAAGAGGACTCTGGTATTGGCTACACCTTC
>.|TRBV5-5|.|TRBJ1-4
CASSFTVFATNEKLFF
TGTGCCAGCAGCTTTACAGTCTTTGCAACTAATGAAAAACTGTTTTTT
>.|TRBV5-6|.|TRBJ2-7
CASSLAQWSILYEQYF
TGTGCCAGCAGCTTGGCCCAATGGTCGATACTCTACGAGCAGTACTTC
>TRBD2|TRBV19|.|TRBJ2-7
CASTPGGRNSYEQYF
TGTGCCAGTACCCCAGGCGGGAGGAATTCCTACGAGCAGTACTTC
>TRBD1|TRBV3-1/TRBV3-2|.|TRBJ1-5
CASSGDRGYLSNQPQHF
TGTGCCAGCAGCGGCGACAGGGGGTATTTGAGCAATCAGCCCCAGCATTTT
>.|TRBV3-1/TRBV3-2|.|TRBJ2-2
CASSGGAGTNTGELFF
TGTGCCAGCAGCGGGGGGGCAGGGACTAACACCGGGGAGCTGTTTTTT
>.|TRBV4-1|.|TRBJ2-2
CASSQESSAPGELFF
TGCGCCAGCAGCCAAGAGTCGAGTGCCCCCGGGGAGCTGTTTTTT
>.|TRBV29-1|.|TRBJ2-7
CSVDRGPYEQYF
TGCAGCGTTGACAGGGGCCCCTACGAGCAGTACTTC
>TRBD1|TRBV6-5|.|TRBJ2-7
CASLGAGGYEQYF
TGTGCCAGCCTAGGGGCAGGGGGCTACGAGCAGTACTTC
>TRBD1|TRBV7-8|.|TRBJ2-7
CASSLRQGLYEQYF
TGTGCCAGCAGCTTAAGACAGGGTCTCTACGAGCAGTACTTC
>TRBD1|TRBV5-8|.|TRBJ1-6
CASSLFRGSYNSPLHF
TGTGCCAGCAGCTTGTTCAGGGGGTCCTATAATTCACCCCTCCACTTT
>TRBD2|TRBV28|.|TRBJ2-2
CASSLGPGLAGVYTGELFF
TGTGCCAGCAGTTTAGGCCCAGGACTAGCGGGAGTGTATACCGGGGAGCTGTTTTTT
>TRBD2|TRBV5-5|.|TRBJ2-5
CASSSLAGGQETQYF
TGTGCCAGCAGCTCCTTAGCGGGGGGGCAAGAGACCCAGTACTTC
>.|TRBV6-5|.|TRBJ2-7
CASSWTQLGGYEQYF
TGTGCCAGCAGTTGGACCCAATTAGGGGGCTACGAGCAGTACTTC
>TRBD1|TRBV19|.|TRBJ2-1
CASSIWTGLWMEQFF
TGTGCCAGTAGTATATGGACAGGGTTGTGGATGGAGCAGTTCTTC
>.|TRBV12-5|.|TRBJ2-7
CASGHGVGYEQYF
TGTGCTAGTGGACACGGGGTGGGATACGAGCAGTACTTC
>.|TRBV19|.|TRBJ1-1
CASSRAGTEAFF
TGTGCCAGTAGTAGGGCCGGCACTGAAGCTTTCTTT
>.|TRBV28|.|TRBJ2-1
CASSGRGRGRLREQFF
TGTGCCAGCAGTGGCAGGGGTCGAGGGAGATTACGTGAGCAGTTCTTC
>.|TRBV9|.|TRBJ2-1
CASSVRLMSSYNEQFF
TGTGCCAGCAGCGTAAGACTTATGAGCTCCTACAATGAGCAGTTCTTC
>.|TRBV4-2|.|TRBJ2-1
CASSQADRDNEQFF
TGTGCCAGCAGCCAAGCCGACAGAGACAATGAGCAGTTCTTC
>TRBD1|TRBV19|.|TRBJ1-2
CASNPGQVPPLYGYTF
TGTGCCAGTAACCCGGGACAGGTGCCTCCTCTCTATGGCTACACCTTC
>TRBD2|TRBV7-2|.|TRBJ2-1
CASRLAGGHSEQFF
TGTGCCAGCAGACTAGCGGGGGGGCATAGTGAGCAGTTCTTC
>.|TRBV30|.|TRBJ1-2
CAWSVSQKANYGYTF
TGTGCCTGGAGTGTATCACAGAAAGCTAACTATGGCTACACCTTC
>.|TRBV28|.|TRBJ1-5
CASSLRQVGNQPQHF
TGTGCCAGCAGTTTACGACAAGTTGGCAATCAGCCCCAGCATTTT
>.|TRBV19|.|TRBJ2-4
CASSTVGVGNIQYF
TGTGCCAGTAGCACCGTAGGGGTAGGAAACATTCAGTACTTC
>.|TRBV6-5|.|TRBJ1-1
CASMTGYTEAFF
TGTGCCAGCATGACGGGTTACACTGAAGCTTTCTTT
>TRBD1|TRBV28|.|TRBJ1-5
CASSTSGTGGIFGNQPQHF
TGTGCCAGCAGTACCTCCGGGACAGGGGGAATTTTTGGCAATCAGCCCCAGCATTTT
>TRBD2|TRBV7-9|.|TRBJ2-2
CASSLVAGGPGTGELFF
TGTGCCAGCAGCTTAGTAGCGGGGGGGCCCGGCACCGGGGAGCTGTTTTTT
>TRBD1|TRBV24-1|once|TRBJ1-3
CATKMETGEFTGNTIYF
TGTGCCACCAAGATGGAGACAGGGGAGTTTACTGGAAACACCATATATTTT
>.|TRBV5-1|.|TRBJ2-1
CASSLGGPSYNEQFF
TGCGCCAGCAGCTTGGGGGGGCCCTCCTACAATGAGCAGTTCTTC
>.|TRBV10-3|.|TRBJ1-1
CAISGRDTEAFF
TGTGCCATCAGTGGGCGGGACACTGAAGCTTTCTTT
>TRBD1|TRBV12-5|.|TRBJ2-7
CASGSKTGKTYEQYF
TGTGCTAGTGGTTCGAAGACAGGGAAGACCTACGAGCAGTACTTC
>TRBD1|TRBV27|once|TRBJ1-2
CASSLKGTGSDGYTF
TGTGCCAGCAGTTTAAAGGGGACAGGGTCCGATGGCTACACCTTC
>.|TRBV27|once|TRBJ2-7
CASSYRLAYEQYF
TGTGCCAGCAGTTACAGACTAGCCTACGAGCAGTACTTC
>TRBD1|TRBV5-6|once|TRBJ2-7
CASGNRGREQYF
TGTGCCAGCGGTAACAGGGGGCGGGAGCAGTACTTC
>.|TRBV7-2|.|TRBJ1-4
CASSLSPGSEVLEKLFF
TGTGCCAGCAGCTTATCCCCGGGGTCCGAGGTTCTTGAAAAACTGTTTTTT
>.|TRBV28|.|TRBJ1-5
CASRAGGRNQPQHF
TGTGCCAGCAGGGCAGGAGGTCGCAATCAGCCCCAGCATTTT
>.|TRBV7-9|once|TRBJ1-3
CASSLAGGPLSGNTIYF
TGTGCCAGCAGCTTAGCGGGGGGGCCTCTCTCTGGAAACACCATATATTTT
>.|TRBV10-1|.|TRBJ1-3
CASSDIGRFRNTIYF
TGCGCCAGCAGTGACATCGGCAGGTTTAGAAACACCATATATTTT
>.|TRBV6-4|.|TRBJ2-7
CASRTGSYEQYF
TGTGCCAGCAGGACCGGGTCCTACGAGCAGTACTTC
>TRBD1|TRBV6-5|.|TRBJ2-1
CASSSGQGLHNEQFF
TGTGCCAGCAGTTCGGGACAGGGGTTGCACAATGAGCAGTTCTTC
>TRBD1|TRBV7-9|.|TRBJ1-2
CASSHPGQGAFGYTF
TGTGCCAGCAGCCACCCGGGACAGGGGGCCTTTGGCTACACCTTC
>TRBD1|TRBV18|.|TRBJ2-1
CASSVVGTEANEQFF
TGTGCCAGCTCGGTGGTTGGGACAGAGGCCAATGAGCAGTTCTTC
>.|TRBV2|.|TRBJ1-4
CASSQENSNEKLFF
TGTGCCAGCAGTCAGGAAAACAGTAATGAAAAACTGTTTTTT
>TRBD1|TRBV28|.|TRBJ1-5
CASSRTGTGVQPQHF
TGTGCCAGCAGCCGAACCGGGACAGGGGTTCAGCCCCAGCATTTT
>.|TRBV12-5|.|TRBJ1-1
CASSRSLNTEAFF
TGTGCTAGTTCACGGTCATTGAACACTGAAGCTTTCTTT
>.|TRBV18|.|TRBJ2-5
CASSPSQETQYF
TGTGCCAGCTCACCTAGCCAAGAGACCCAGTACTTC
>.|TRBV6-6|.|TRBJ2-5
CASSPERDSGTQYF
TGTGCCAGCAGCCCGGAGAGGGACTCGGGGACCCAGTACTTC